Given below is one T cell receptor beta chain in context. Its antigen is not known. This sample was included in a study of PD-1 blockade in classical Hodgkin lymphoma. Time point noted: newly diagnosed, previously untreated cHL patient sample. Comparison samples consisted of PBMCs from newly diagnosed, untreated classical Hodgkin lymphoma. General study results and limits: A reduction in baseline TCR diversity was reportedly seen in newly diagnosed patients relative to healthy donors. Causes of the repertoire differences remain undefined, possibly disease activity or prior therapy.

The germline V gene encodes CDR1 SGHAT and CDR2 FQNNGV. CDR3 length equals 13 residues. V lost 0 bases and J 0 bases, leaving 1 base between the germline ends. The repertoire was sequenced with immunoSEQ multiplex PCR; TCRdb's copy has only in-frame clones and lacks some. The sample carries around 27,000 clones, roughly 92% recorded once. The rearrangement uses TRBV11-2 and TRBJ2-3; D ambiguous. This receptor was taken from a human donor with classical Hodgkin lymphoma. The specimen sequenced was peripheral blood mononuclear cells (PBMCs). CDR3 residues: CASSLDSTDTQYF. The CDR3 DNA is TGTGCCAGCAGCTTAGATAGCACAGATACGCAGTATTTT.